The 7 T cell receptor beta chains given below trace back to one sample, sequenced in a study of T cells expressing NK-cell markers. No DNA is given; TCRdb re-called the 5' RACE reads and lists each CDR3 protein once. The repertoire shows 400,000 to 500,000 distinct CDR3 sequences; the top ten hold roughly 7.2%. The sequenced sample consisted of blood T cells: a sorted CD56 or NKG2C T cell subset, CD4+ or CD8+ T cells, or bulk PBMC T cells (not recorded which). The receptors derive from a woman aged 18-70 years in good health.

The J gene is TRBJ1-1, the V gene TRBV5-6; TCRdb's D call of TRBD1 is untestable without DNA. The germline CDR1 and CDR2 sequences are SGHDT and YYEEEE. The CDR3 is 14 amino acids. CDR3 residues: CASSSNPQGGEAFF.

The V gene is TRBV12-3 or TRBV12-4, the J gene TRBJ2-3. CDR3 length equals 15 residues. CDR3 sequence: CASSLAGPNTDTQYF.

The J gene is TRBJ1-2, the V gene TRBV2; the D call from TCRdb, TRBD1, cannot be confirmed without DNA. The V gene's germline CDR1 is SNHLY and CDR2 FYNNEI. CDR3 length: 12 residues. The CDR3 here is CAGEQGNYGYTF.

The CDR3 sequence is CASSARTGAGVNEKLFF. V is TRBV9 and J is TRBJ1-4; TCRdb calls TRBD1, which cannot be checked without DNA. Germline CDR1 SGDLS, CDR2 YYNGEE. The CDR3 is made up of 17 amino acids.

This chain uses TRBV27 with TRBJ2-7; TCRdb selects TRBD2, and the lack of DNA leaves this call unchecked. The CDR3 is 11 amino acids. Germline V lookup: CDR1 MNHEY, CDR2 SMNVEV (reference sequence). CDR3 in amino acids: CAIQAGLEQYF.

The chain combines TRBV7-9 with TRBJ1-1. Germline values: CDR1 SEHNR, CDR2 FQNEAQ (reference sequence). The CDR3 loop spans 12 amino acids. CDR3 sequence: CASSAGFTEAFF.

This chain links TRBV5-1 with TRBJ1-2; absent DNA, TCRdb's TRBD1 call cannot be checked. Germline CDR1 SGHRS, CDR2 YFSETQ. The CDR3 totals 15 residues. This chain's CDR3 is CASSLLDRGDYGYTF.